The 5 T cell receptor beta chains given below trace back to one sample, sequenced in a study of cytomegalovirus exposure and HLA in healthy donors. The PCR made use of 60 Vbeta and 13 Jbeta primers. Only in-frame clones appear in the TCRdb table, and some are missing; sequencing was by immunoSEQ multiplex PCR. Of about 130,000 clones in the sample, just over 75% were seen once. Sequenced input: PBMCs. The receptors stem from a woman in her forties or fifties in good health and CMV-seronegative.

The genes are TRBV27 and TRBJ2-1; TRBD2 matches at 13 bases. J was trimmed by 0 bases and V by 1 base; bases with no gene match: 0. The CDR3 spans 17 residues. Per germline, CDR1 MNHEY and CDR2 SMNVEV (reference sequence). The CDR3 region is CASSLWTSGSSYNEQFF. The CDR3 DNA reads as TGTGCCAGCAGTTTATGGACTAGCGGGAGCTCCTACAATGAGCAGTTCTTC.

The CDR3 loop is CASSFGQGLFQGTEAFF. CDR3 in DNA: TGTGCCAGCAGTTTTGGACAGGGGCTATTCCAGGGGACTGAAGCTTTCTTT. This sequence joins TRBV28 and TRBJ1-1, with 9 bases lining up with TRBD1. The CDR3 has 17 residues. The V and J ends lost 3 bases and 5 bases, in that order; junction bases with no gene match: 13. Germline CDR1 reads MDHEN; CDR2 reads SYDVKM.

The CDR3 loop reads CASSFQMYQETQYF. The CDR3 nucleotides are TGTGCCAGCAGCTTCCAGATGTACCAAGAGACCCAGTACTTC. This sequence joins TRBV7-9 and TRBJ2-5; D uncertain. Per germline, CDR1 SEHNR and CDR2 FQNEAQ (reference sequence). Between the trimmed V and J ends, which lost 3 bases and 0 bases, there was a span of 8 bases. The CDR3 contains 14 residues.

J is TRBJ1-5 and V is TRBV11-2; no firm D call. Germline V gene lookup returns CDR1 SGHAT and CDR2 FQNNGV. The CDR3 spans 13 residues. Between the trimmed V and J ends, which lost 3 bases and 2 bases, there was a span of 5 bases. This chain's CDR3 is CASSFGRNQPQHF. CDR3 nucleotides: TGTGCCAGCAGCTTTGGGCGCAATCAGCCCCAGCATTTT.

CDR3 coding DNA: TGCGCCAGCAGCAGGCAGGGGGATACCTACGAGCAGTACTTC. This gives the protein CASSRQGDTYEQYF. The gene calls are TRBV4-1 and TRBJ2-7, with 7 bases fitting TRBD1. Germline values: CDR1 MGHRA, CDR2 YSYEKL. This CDR3 comprises 14 residues. V gave up 5 bases and J gave up 2 bases; unmatched junction bases: 6.